The sequence of this T cell receptor (beta chain) was determined in a study of CD8 T cells in Susac syndrome. CD8+ and CD4+ T cells circulating in blood were sequenced for TCR beta. TEMRA cells were enriched by FACS, and CD4+ and CD8+ T cells were negatively isolated. After extraction with the RNeasy kit, roughly 0.5 to 1 ug of the RNA was reverse transcribed using random hexamers. The CDR3 of TCR beta was amplified by immunoSEQ multiplex PCR across 54 Vbeta and 13 Jbeta. TCRdb recomputed calls from the immunoSEQ multiplex PCR reads with MiXCR, one row per CDR3 protein. The table includes about 66,000 distinct CDR3 sequences, 90% to 95% detected once. The CDR3 is made up of 15 amino acids. Germline trimming cut 5 bases from V and 3 bases from J; bases unmatched to any gene: 8. Germline V gene sequence: CDR1 LNHDA, CDR2 SQIVND (reference sequence).

The sequence was obtained from a human donor with multiple sclerosis. The rearrangement links TRBV19 to TRBJ2-7, with TRBD2 identical over 9 bases. Specimen: CD8+ T cells from PBMCs. The CDR3 nucleotides are TGTGCCAGTAGTCAGGAGCTAGCGGGGATCTACGAGCAGTACTTC. Translating it yields CASSQELAGIYEQYF. Together with reference TRBV19 and TRBJ2-7, the CDR3 gives the full variable domain: DGGITQSPKYLFRKEGQNVTLSCEQNLNHDAMYWYRQDPGQGLRLIYYSQIVNDFQKGDIAEGYSVSREKKESFPLTVTSAQKNPTAFYLCASSQELAGIYEQYFGPGTRLTVT.